The present TCR beta chain was sequenced within a study of T-cell memory formation after mild COVID-19. About the research overall: TCR clusters largely stayed donor specific.

CDR3 size: 14 residues. J was trimmed by 2 bases and V by 7 bases; bases with no gene match: 5. Germline loops: CDR1 MNHEY, CDR2 SVGAGI. Ten or more counts support this clonotype. A single record per CDR3 protein comes from TCRdb applying MiXCR to the 5' RACE reads. The sample lists 100,000 to 150,000 distinct CDR3 sequences, less than 6.5% seen once, with about 2.2% in the top ten. The sequence was collected from an adult woman who had mild COVID-19 (a few samples of this study predate the infection). Cell type and time point are not known. V usage is TRBV6-5 and J usage is TRBJ1-2, with 9 bases fitting TRBD1. Material: PBMCs or a T cell subset sorted from them (not recorded which). For the CDR3, the DNA is TGTGCCAGCACCCCGGGACAGGGAAACTATGGCTACACCTTC. It encodes CASTPGQGNYGYTF.